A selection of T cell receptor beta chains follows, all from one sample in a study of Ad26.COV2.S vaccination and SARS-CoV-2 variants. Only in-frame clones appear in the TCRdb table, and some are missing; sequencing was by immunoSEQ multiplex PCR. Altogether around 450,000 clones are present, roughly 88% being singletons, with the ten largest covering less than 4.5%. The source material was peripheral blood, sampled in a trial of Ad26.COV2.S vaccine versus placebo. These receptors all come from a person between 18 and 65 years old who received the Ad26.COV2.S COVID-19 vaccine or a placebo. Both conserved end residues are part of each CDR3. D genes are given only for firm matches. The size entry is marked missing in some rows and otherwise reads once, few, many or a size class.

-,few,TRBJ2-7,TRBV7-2,TGTGCCAGCAGCCCTGAAGCGCCCGAGCAGTACTTC,CASSPEAPEQYF
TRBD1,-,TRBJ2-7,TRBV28,TGTGCCAGCAGTTTACAGGGGGTCGTCGACGAGCAGTACTTC,CASSLQGVVDEQYF
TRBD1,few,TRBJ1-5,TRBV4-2,TGTGCCAGCAGCCAAGATGAGGGGGCGCATCAGCCCCAGCATTTT,CASSQDEGAHQPQHF
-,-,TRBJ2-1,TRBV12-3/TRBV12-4,TGTGCCAGCAGTGGGGGGGGGCCCAATGAGCAGTTCTTC,CASSGGGPNEQFF
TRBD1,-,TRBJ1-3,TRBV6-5,TGTGCCAGCAGTCGGGACAGCGTCTCTGGAAACACCATATATTTT,CASSRDSVSGNTIYF
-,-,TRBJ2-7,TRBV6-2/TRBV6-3,TGTGCCAGCAGTTACCCGACCTACGAGCAGTACTTC,CASSYPTYEQYF
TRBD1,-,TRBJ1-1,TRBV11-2,TGTGCCAGCAGCTTAGGGACAGGGGTCTACACTGAAGCTTTCTTT,CASSLGTGVYTEAFF
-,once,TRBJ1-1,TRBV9,TGTGCCAGCAGCCCTCAGGGGTGGGACACTGAAGCTTTCTTT,CASSPQGWDTEAFF
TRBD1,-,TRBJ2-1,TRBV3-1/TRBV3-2,TGTGCCAGCAGCGGACAGGGAGAACCCTCCAATGAGCAGTTCTTC,CASSGQGEPSNEQFF
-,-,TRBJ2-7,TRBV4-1,TGCGCCAGCAGCCAAGGGTCAAACTACGAGCAGTACTTC,CASSQGSNYEQYF
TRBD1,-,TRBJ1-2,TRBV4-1,TGCGCCAGCAGCCAACCCACCGGGACAGGGGGCTATGGCTACACCTTC,CASSQPTGTGGYGYTF
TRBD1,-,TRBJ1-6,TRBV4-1,TGCGCCAGCAGCCTGCCGGGACAGGGCGATTCACCCCTCCACTTT,CASSLPGQGDSPLHF